This T cell receptor (beta chain) is drawn from a study of identical twins. This clonotype showed up many times. The V gene's germline CDR1 is MNHNS and CDR2 SASEGT. The V and J ends lost 8 bases and 8 bases, in that order; junction bases with no gene match: 8. The CDR3 loop spans 15 amino acids. TCRdb redid the calling of the 5' RACE reads with MiXCR, one entry per CDR3 protein. The table has about 700,000 distinct CDR3 sequences, roughly 6% seen once. Material: naive T cells sorted from blood. The TCR originated in a man aged 18 to 30 in good health. The rearrangement joins TRBV6-1 to TRBJ2-1, with 14 bases matching TRBD2. The CDR3 loop reads CASHGLAGGGYEQFF. CDR3 nucleotides: TGTGCCAGCCACGGACTAGCGGGAGGAGGGTATGAGCAGTTCTTC.